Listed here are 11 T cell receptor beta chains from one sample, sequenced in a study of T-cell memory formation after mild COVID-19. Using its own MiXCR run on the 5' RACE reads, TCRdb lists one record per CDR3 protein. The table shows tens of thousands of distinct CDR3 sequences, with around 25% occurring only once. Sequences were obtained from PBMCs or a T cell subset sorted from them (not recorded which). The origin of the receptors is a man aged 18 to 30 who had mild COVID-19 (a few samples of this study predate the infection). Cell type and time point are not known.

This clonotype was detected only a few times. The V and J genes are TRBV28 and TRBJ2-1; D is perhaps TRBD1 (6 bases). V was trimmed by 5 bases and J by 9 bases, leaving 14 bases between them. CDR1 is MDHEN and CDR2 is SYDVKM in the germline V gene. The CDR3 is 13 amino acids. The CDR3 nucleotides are TGTGCCAGCAGTCTTCACTCCAGGGGTGAGCAGTTCTTC. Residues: CASSLHSRGEQFF. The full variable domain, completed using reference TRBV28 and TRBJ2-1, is DVKVTQSSRYLVKRTGEKVFLECVQDMDHENMFWYRQDPGLGLRLIYFSYDVKMKEKGDIPEGYSVSREKKERFSLILESASTNQTSMYLCASSLHSRGEQFFGPGTRLTVL.

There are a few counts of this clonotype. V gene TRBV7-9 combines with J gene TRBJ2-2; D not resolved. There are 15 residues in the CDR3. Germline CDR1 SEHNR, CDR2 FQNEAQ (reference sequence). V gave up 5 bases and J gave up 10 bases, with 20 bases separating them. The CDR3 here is CASSRGGGGQVELFF. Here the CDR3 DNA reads TGTGCCAGCAGCCGCGGTGGTGGTGGGCAGGTGGAGCTGTTTTTT.

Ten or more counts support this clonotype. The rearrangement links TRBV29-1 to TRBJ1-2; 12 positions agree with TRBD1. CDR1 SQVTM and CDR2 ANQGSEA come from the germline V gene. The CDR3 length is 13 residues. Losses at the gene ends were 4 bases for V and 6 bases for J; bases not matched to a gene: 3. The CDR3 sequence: CSVAGQGADGYTF. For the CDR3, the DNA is TGCAGCGTTGCGGGACAGGGGGCTGATGGCTACACCTTC. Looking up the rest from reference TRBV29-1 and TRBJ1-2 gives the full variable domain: SAVISQKPSRDICQRGTSLTIQCQVDSQVTMMFWYRQQPGQSLTLIATANQGSEATYESGFVIDKFPISRPNLTFSTLTVSNMSPEDSSIYLCSVAGQGADGYTFGSGTRLTVV.

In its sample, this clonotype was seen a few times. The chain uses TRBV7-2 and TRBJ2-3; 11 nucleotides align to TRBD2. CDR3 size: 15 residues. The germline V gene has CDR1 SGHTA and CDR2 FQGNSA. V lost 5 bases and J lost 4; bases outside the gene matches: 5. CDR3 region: CASSLTSGVSDTQYF. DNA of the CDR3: TGTGCCAGCAGCCTGACTAGCGGGGTGTCAGATACGCAGTATTTT.

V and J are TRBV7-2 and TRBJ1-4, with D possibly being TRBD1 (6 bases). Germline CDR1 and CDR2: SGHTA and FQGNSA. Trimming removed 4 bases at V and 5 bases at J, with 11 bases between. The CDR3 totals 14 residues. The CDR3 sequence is CASSSTGNNEKLFF. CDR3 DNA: TGTGCCAGCAGCTCGACAGGAAACAATGAAAAACTGTTTTTT. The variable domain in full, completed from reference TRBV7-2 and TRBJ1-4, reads GAGVSQSPSNKVTEKGKDVELRCDPISGHTALYWYRQSLGQGLEFLIYFQGNSAPDKSGLPSDRFSAERTGGSVSTLTIQRTQQEDSAVYLCASSSTGNNEKLFFGSGTQLSVL.

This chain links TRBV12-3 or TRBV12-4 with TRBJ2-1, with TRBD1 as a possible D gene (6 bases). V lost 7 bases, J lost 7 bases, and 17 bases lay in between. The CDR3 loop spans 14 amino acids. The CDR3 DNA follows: TGTGCCAGCACCTTTCTAGGGGGTACGAATGAGCAGTTCTTC. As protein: CASTFLGGTNEQFF.

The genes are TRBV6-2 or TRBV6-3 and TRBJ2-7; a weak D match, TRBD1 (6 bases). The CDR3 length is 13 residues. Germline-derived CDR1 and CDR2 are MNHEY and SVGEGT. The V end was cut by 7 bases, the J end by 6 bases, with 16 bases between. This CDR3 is CASIGTPRGEQYF. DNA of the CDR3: TGTGCCAGCATCGGGACACCCCGGGGCGAGCAGTACTTC.

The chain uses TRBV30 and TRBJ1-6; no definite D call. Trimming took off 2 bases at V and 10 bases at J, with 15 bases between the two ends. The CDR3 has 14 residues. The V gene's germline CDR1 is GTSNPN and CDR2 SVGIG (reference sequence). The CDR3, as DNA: TGTGCCTGGAGTCCTTCGGCCGGGGAATCACCCCTCCACTTT. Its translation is CAWSPSAGESPLHF.

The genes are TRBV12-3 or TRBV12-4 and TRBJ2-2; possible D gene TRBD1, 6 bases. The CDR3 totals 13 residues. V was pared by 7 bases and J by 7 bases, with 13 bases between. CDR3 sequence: CASTMRGYGELFF. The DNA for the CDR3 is TGTGCCAGCACCATGAGGGGGTACGGGGAGCTGTTTTTT.

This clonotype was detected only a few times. In DNA form, the CDR3 reads TGCAGCGTTGAAGACGGCCTAGCCAAAAACATTCAGTACTTC. Translation: CSVEDGLAKNIQYF. The genes are TRBV29-1 and TRBJ2-4; D gene unclear. In germline, CDR1 is SQVTM, CDR2 ANQGSEA. The V gene lost 0 bases and the J gene lost 0 bases, with 6 bases spanning the gap. The CDR3 spans 14 residues.

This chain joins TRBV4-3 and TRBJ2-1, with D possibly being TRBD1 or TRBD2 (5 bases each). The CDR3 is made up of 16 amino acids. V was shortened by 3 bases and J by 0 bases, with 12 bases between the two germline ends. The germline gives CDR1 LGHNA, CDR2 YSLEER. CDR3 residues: CASSHRGFPSYNEQFF. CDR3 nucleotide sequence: TGCGCCAGCAGCCACCGGGGCTTCCCCTCCTACAATGAGCAGTTCTTC.